Included here is one T cell receptor (beta chain) sequence, with context. Enrolled during active infection, Seattle patients were then followed longitudinally. The CDR3 is 17 residues long. The V gene end was trimmed by 0 bases and the J gene end by 5 bases; junction bases not matched to a gene: 10. The germline CDR1 and CDR2 sequences are SGHRS and YFSETQ. Libraries were prepared by immunoSEQ multiplex PCR; TCRdb keeps only in-frame clonotypes and omits some of them. The data contain 150,000 to 200,000 clones, around 83% of them singletons. The entry originates in a study of blood T cell repertoires in COVID-19.

The chain couples TRBV5-1 to TRBJ2-1; 8 nucleotides agree with TRBD2. The sequenced sample was peripheral blood. The sequence was collected from a woman in her seventies with COVID-19, enrolled during active disease. CDR3 nucleotides: TGCGCCAGCAGCTTGGCCGGCAGCGGGAGCCGAAACAATGAGCAGTTCTTC. This encodes CASSLAGSGSRNNEQFF.